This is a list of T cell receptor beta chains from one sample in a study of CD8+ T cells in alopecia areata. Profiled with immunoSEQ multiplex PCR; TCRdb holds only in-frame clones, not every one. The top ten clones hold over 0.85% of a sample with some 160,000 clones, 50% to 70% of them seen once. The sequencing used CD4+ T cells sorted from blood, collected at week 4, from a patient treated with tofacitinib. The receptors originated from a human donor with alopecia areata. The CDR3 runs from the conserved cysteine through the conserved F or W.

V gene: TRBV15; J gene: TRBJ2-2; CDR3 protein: CATSKTTGAPSTGELFF
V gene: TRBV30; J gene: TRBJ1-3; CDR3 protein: CAWSLGYSGNTIYF
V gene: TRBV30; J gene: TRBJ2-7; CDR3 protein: CAWSFDKGEQYF
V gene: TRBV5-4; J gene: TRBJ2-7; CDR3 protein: CASRRTGGSYEQYF
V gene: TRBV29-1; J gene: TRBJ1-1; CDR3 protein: CSVEAGLNTEAFF
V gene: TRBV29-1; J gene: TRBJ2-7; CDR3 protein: CSVEGGGDPYEQYF
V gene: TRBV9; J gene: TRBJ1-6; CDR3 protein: CASSVEGAPNSPLHF
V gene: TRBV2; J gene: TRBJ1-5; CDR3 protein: CASSRGQGANQPQHF
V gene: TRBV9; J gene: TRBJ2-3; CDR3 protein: CASRPEVAVDTQYF
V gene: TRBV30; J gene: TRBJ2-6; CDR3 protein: CAWRRGGANVLTF
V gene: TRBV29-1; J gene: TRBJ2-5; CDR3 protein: CSVGRQGGETQYF
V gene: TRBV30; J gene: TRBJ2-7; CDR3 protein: CASPRGTGSYEQYF
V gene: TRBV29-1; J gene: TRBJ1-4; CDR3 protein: CSVDSGAVRGELFF
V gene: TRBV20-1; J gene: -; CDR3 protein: CSAKDSYEQYF
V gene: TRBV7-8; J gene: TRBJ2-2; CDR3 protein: CASSLVRIAGGTGELFF
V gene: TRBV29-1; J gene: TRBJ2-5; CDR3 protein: CSVAPGVETQYF
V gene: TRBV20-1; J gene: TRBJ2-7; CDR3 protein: CSARGHGEQYF
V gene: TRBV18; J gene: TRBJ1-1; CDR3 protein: CASSPNGGTEAFF
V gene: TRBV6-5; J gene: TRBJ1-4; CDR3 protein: CASRPRDRRNEKLFF
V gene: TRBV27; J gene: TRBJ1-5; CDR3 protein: CASSLHGNQPQHF
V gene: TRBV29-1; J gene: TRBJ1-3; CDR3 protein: CSVGENSGNTIYF
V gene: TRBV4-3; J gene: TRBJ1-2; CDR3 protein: CASSLKTGSTSGYTF
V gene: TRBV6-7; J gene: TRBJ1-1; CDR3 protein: CASSYSTEHPNTEAFF
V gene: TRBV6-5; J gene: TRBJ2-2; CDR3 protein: CASSYSTGELFF
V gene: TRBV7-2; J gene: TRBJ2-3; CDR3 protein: CASSAQQDSDTQYF
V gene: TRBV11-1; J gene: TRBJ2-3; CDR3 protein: CASSGSGLSTDTQYF
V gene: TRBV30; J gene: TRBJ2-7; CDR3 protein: CACDPGQGAYEQYF
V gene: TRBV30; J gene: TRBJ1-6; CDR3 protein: CAWSPDRTYNSPLHF
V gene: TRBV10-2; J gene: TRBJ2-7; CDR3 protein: CASRPDRAYEQYF
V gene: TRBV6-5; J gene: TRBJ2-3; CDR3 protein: CASTRTGGDTQYF
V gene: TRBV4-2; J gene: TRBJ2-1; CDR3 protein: CASSNVPGTSNNEQFF
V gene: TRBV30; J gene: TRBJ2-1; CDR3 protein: CASRDRGSYNEQFF
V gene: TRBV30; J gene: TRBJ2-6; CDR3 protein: CAWGYQGANVLTF
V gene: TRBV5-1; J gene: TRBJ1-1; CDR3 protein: CASSLDRTEAFF
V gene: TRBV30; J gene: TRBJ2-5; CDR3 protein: CAWSTQRETQYF
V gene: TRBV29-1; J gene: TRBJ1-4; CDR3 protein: CSVEGLVGKLFF
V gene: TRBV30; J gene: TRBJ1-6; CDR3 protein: CAWSAGHAVSYNSPLHF
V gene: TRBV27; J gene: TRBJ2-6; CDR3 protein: CASSSLQGITGANVLTF
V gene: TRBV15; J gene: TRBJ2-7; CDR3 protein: CATSRDRGLYEQYF
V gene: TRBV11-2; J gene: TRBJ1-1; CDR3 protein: CASRQNTEAFF
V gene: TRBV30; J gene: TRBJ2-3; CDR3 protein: CAWKKGGPSTDTQYF
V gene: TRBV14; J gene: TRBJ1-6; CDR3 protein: CASSQGNSPLHF
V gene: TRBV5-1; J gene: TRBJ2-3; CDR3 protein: CASSGTQGADTQYF
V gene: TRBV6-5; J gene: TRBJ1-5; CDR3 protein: CASSYYQNQPQHF
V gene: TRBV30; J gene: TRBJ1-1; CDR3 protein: CAWSVTSRAEAFF
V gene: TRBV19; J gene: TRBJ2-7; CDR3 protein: CASSIGAGTGEQYF
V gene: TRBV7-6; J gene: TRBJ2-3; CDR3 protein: CASSPGSQYF
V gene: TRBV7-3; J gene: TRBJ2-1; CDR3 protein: CASSLLGGSSSYNEQFF
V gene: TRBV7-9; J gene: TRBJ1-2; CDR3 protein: CASSPESYGYTF
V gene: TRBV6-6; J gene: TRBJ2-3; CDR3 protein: CASAKEEVTQYF
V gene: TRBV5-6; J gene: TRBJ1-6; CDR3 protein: CASSSSAGARASPLHF
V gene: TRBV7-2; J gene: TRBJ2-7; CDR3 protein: CASSLDRGYEQYF
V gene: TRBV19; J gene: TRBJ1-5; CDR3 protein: CASSIGSSGNQPQHF
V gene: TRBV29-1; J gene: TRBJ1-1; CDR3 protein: CSVETGGVGTEAFF
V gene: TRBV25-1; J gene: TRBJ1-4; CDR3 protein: CASSVSYATNEKLFF